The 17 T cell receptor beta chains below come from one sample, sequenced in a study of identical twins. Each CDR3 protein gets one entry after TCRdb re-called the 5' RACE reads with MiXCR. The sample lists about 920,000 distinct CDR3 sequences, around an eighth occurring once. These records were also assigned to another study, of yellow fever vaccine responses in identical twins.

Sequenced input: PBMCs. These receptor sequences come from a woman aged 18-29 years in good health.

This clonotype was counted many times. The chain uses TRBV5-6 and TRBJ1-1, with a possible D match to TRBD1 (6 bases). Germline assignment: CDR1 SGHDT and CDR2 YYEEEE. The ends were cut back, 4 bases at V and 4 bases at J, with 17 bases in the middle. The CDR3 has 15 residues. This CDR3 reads CASSPPIRGSTEAFF. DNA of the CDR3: TGTGCCAGCAGCCCGCCTATCAGGGGAAGCACTGAAGCTTTCTTT. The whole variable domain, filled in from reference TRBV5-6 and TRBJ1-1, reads DAGVTQSPTHLIKTRGQQVTLRCSPKSGHDTVSWYQQALGQGPQFIFQYYEEEERQRGNFPDRFSGHQFPNYSSELNVNALLLGDSALYLCASSPPIRGSTEAFFGQGTRLTVV.

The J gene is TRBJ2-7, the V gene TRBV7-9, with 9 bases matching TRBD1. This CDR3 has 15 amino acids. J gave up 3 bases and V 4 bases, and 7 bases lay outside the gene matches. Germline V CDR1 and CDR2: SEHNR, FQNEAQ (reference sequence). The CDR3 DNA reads TGTGCCAGCAGCTCGGGACAGGGCTTTGACTACGAGCAGTACGTC. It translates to CASSSGQGFDYEQYV.

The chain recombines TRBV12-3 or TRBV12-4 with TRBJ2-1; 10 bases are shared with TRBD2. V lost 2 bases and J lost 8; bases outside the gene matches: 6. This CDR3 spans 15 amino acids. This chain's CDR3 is CASSLRLAGAHEQFF. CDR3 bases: TGTGCCAGCAGTTTAAGGCTAGCGGGAGCCCATGAGCAGTTCTTC.

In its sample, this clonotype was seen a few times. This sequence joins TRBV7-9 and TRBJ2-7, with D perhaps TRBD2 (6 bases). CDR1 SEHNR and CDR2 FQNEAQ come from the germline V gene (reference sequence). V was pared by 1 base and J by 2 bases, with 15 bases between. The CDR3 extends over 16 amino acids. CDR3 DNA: TGTGCCAGCAGCTTAGTAACTAGCAAGAAACCCTACGAGCAGTACGTC. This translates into CASSLVTSKKPYEQYV.

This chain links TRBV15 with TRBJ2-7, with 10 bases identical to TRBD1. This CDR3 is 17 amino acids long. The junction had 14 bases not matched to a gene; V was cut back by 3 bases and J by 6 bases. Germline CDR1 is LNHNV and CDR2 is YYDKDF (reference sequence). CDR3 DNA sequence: TGTGCCACCAGCAGGTTTACCGGGACAGGGGAGGGTGGCGAGCAGTACGTC. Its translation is CATSRFTGTGEGGEQYV.

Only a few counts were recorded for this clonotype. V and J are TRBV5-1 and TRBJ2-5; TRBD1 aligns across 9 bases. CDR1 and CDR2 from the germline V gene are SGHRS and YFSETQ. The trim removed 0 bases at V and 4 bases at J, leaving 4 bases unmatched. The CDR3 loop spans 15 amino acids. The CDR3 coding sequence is TGCGCCAGCAGCTTGGCGACAGGGGGTTCAGAGACCCAGTACTTC. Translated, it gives CASSLATGGSETQYF.

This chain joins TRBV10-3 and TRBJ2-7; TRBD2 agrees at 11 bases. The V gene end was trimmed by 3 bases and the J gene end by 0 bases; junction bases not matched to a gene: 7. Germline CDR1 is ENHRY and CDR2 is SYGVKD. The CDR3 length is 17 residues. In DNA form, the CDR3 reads TGTGCCATCAGTGACAAGGGACTAGCGGAGAGCTCCTACGAGCAGTACTTC. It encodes CAISDKGLAESSYEQYF.

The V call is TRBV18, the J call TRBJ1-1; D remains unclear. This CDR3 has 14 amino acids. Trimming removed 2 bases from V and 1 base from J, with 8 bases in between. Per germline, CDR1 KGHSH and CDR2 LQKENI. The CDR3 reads CASSPAGTNTEAFF. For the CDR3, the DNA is TGTGCCAGCTCACCAGCAGGAACGAACACTGAAGCTTTCTTT. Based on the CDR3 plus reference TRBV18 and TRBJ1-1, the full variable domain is NAGVMQNPRHLVRRRGQEARLRCSPMKGHSHVYWYRQLPEEGLKFMVYLQKENIIDESGMPKERFSAEFPKEGPSILRIQQVVRGDSAAYFCASSPAGTNTEAFFGQGTRLTVV.

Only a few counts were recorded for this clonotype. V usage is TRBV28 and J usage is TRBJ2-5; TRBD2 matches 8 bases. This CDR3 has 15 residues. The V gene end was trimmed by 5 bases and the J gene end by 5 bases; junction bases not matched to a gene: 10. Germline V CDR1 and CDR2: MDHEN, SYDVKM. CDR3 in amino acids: CASSPSGSSIETQYF. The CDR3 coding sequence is TGTGCCAGCAGTCCCAGCGGGAGTTCGATTGAGACCCAGTACTTC.

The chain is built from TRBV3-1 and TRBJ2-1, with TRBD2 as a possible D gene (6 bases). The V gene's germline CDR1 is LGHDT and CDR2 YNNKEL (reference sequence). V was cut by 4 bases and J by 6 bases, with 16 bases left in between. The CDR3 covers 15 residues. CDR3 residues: CASSPRLGAPNEQFF. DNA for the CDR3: TGTGCCAGCAGCCCCCGACTAGGAGCCCCCAATGAGCAGTTCTTC.

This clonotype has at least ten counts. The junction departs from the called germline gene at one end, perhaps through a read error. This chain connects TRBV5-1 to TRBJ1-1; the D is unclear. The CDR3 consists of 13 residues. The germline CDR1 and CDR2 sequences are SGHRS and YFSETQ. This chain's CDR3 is CASSLGRNTEAFF. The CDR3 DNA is TGTGCCAGCAGCCTGGGAAGAAACACTGAAGCTTTCTTT.

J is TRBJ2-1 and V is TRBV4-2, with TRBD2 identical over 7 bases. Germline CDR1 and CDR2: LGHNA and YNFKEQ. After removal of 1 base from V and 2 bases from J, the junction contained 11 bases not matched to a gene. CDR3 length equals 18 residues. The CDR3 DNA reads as TGTGCCAGCAGCCAAGGGGGGACTATTGGCGGAGCCTACAATGAGCAGTTCTTC. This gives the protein CASSQGGTIGGAYNEQFF.

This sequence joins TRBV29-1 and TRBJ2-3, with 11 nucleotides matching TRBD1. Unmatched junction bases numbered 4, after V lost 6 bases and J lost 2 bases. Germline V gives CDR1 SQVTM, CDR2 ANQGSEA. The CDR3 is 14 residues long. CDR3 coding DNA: TGCAGCGTCTGGGACAGGGGGTCCACAGATACGCAGTATTTT. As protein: CSVWDRGSTDTQYF.

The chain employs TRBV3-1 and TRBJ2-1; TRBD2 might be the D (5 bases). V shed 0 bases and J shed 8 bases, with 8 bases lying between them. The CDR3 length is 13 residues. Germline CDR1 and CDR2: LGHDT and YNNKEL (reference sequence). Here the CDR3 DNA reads TGTGCCAGCAGCCAAGATCTGGGAGATGAGCAGTTCTTC. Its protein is CASSQDLGDEQFF.

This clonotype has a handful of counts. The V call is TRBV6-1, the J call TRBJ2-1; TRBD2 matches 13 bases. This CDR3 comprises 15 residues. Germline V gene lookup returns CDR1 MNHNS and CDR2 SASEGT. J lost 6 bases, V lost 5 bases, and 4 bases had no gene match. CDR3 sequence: CASSRRLAGGNEQFF. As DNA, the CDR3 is TGTGCCAGCAGTCGAAGACTAGCGGGAGGCAATGAGCAGTTCTTC.

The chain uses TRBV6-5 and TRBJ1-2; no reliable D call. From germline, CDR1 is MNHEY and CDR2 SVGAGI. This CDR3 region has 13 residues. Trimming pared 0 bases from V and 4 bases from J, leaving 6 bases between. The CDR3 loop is CASSYSRIYGYTF. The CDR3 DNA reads TGTGCCAGCAGTTACTCCCGCATCTATGGCTACACCTTC.

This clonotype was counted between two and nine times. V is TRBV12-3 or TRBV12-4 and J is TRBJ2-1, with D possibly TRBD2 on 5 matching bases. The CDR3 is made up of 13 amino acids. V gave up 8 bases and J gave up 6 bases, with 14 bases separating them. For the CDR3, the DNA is TGTGCCAGCGGTTCTCGGGGTTTCAATGAGCAGTTCTTC. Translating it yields CASGSRGFNEQFF.